This section outlines one TCR beta chain sequence together with its context. Time point specified: blood 2 weeks post-SBRT. The treatment: 15 Gy SBRT to primary tumor, nephrectomy 4 weeks later. The entry originates in a study of radiation and T cells in renal cell carcinoma. As for the study in general: Nephrectomy followed 15 Gy stereotactic body radiation by 4 weeks.

Sequencing used immunoSEQ multiplex PCR; TCRdb keeps in-frame clones, though not all of them. Among 70,000 or so clones, roughly 82% were seen once, and the ten largest hold approximately 5%. The clonotype was recovered from a man between 60 and 75 years old with renal cell carcinoma. This sample comprised blood, obtained from a patient whose treatment included radiotherapy and nephrectomy.

The CDR3 loop is CASSLYGATNEKLFF. The CDR3 DNA reads TGTGCCAGCAGTTTATACGGTGCAACTAATGAAAAACTGTTTTTT. The chain links TRBV27 to TRBJ1-4, with D uncertain. The CDR3 has 15 amino acids. V lost 1 base, J lost 0 bases, and 6 bases lay in between. Per germline, CDR1 MNHEY and CDR2 SMNVEV (reference sequence).